This T cell receptor (beta chain) was retrieved from a study of blood T cell repertoires in COVID-19. The count of this clone is one. In the study's own analysis: By means of reference gene primer amplification, nucleated cell counts were estimated. Repertoires were generated with immunoSEQ multiplex PCR, while TCRdb's copy carries only in-frame clones and drops some. The V and J calls and clone size were taken over from that table, and D and trimming were inferred from the DNA. The sample has about 180,000 clones, approximately 80% seen once; the top ten hold 13% to 15%. Sequencing was done on a sample of PBMCs or T cells enriched from blood (not recorded which). This receptor was taken from a man aged 50 to 60 who had recovered from COVID-19.

The CDR3: CASKKQGATEKLFF. CDR3 DNA sequence: TGCGCCAGCAAGAAACAGGGGGCGACTGAAAAACTGTTTTTT. This chain connects TRBV4-1 to TRBJ1-4; 9 positions agree with TRBD1. The CDR3 is 14 amino acids. Trimming cost V 7 bases and J 7 bases; bases outside gene matches: 7. Germline V lookup: CDR1 MGHRA, CDR2 YSYEKL.